This is a list of T cell receptor beta chains from one sample in a study of identical twins. TCRdb redid the calling of the 5' RACE reads with MiXCR, one entry per CDR3 protein. Of hundreds of thousands of distinct CDR3 sequences listed, around 20% were seen once; the top ten hold 4% to 5.5%. Separately, the same data were catalogued under a study of T cells expressing NK-cell markers.

Sequencing was carried out using PBMCs. Receptors originate from a woman between 18 and 30 years old in good health. Both conserved end residues are part of each CDR3. The order of the fields is J gene, V gene, CDR3 protein.

TRBJ2-3	TRBV30	CAWSGTGPTQYF
TRBJ2-5	TRBV20-1	CSTLPGTGEEETQYF
TRBJ2-5	TRBV20-1	CSARDWRRVKGETQYF
TRBJ2-7	TRBV29-1	CSVAASGGQSSYEQYF
TRBJ2-3	TRBV7-6	CASSWVGRGRQDTQYF
TRBJ2-3	TRBV7-2	CASRRRGASTDTQYF
TRBJ2-3	TRBV11-3	CASSLDLLIAGTDTQYF
TRBJ2-7	TRBV27	CASGPRGPYEQYF
TRBJ1-1	TRBV20-1	CSASTDTEAFF
TRBJ1-1	TRBV5-1	CASSLGHGGTEAFF
TRBJ2-5	TRBV12-3/TRBV12-4	CASSPGGLAGGGETQYF
TRBJ1-1	TRBV7-9	CASSTFEAFF
TRBJ2-1	TRBV6-5	CASSYSWGGSSYNEQFF
TRBJ2-1	TRBV7-2	CASSPRTRSVGNEQFF
TRBJ2-7	TRBV29-1	CSVVRTSGRNEQYF
TRBJ2-2	TRBV2	CASNKGDYYTGELFF
TRBJ2-4	TRBV20-1	CSASWRAKNIQYF